This TCR beta chain was recorded in a study of CD8+ T cells in alopecia areata. Study-level information: Treatment of the treated patients consisted of oral tofacitinib, 5 to 10 mg twice daily.

The sequencing template was cDNA reverse transcribed from extracted RNA. Clones were read by immunoSEQ multiplex PCR, and TCRdb kept only the in-frame ones, dropping some. The table has tens of thousands of clones, around three quarters seen once. This sample's treatment: oral pan-JAK inhibitor, 5-10 mg twice daily. The germline V gene has CDR1 SGHTA and CDR2 FQGNSA. V gave up 3 bases and J gave up 5 bases, with 13 bases separating them. The CDR3 is 15 amino acids. The sequences come from CD8+ T cells sorted from blood, collected at week 44, from a patient treated with tofacitinib. This sequence joins TRBV7-2 and TRBJ1-4; D not resolved. The clonotype originates from a human donor with alopecia areata. The CDR3 DNA reads TGTGCCAGCAGCTTGGAGCCCTCTAGAAATGAAAAACTGTTTTTT. It is translated as CASSLEPSRNEKLFF.